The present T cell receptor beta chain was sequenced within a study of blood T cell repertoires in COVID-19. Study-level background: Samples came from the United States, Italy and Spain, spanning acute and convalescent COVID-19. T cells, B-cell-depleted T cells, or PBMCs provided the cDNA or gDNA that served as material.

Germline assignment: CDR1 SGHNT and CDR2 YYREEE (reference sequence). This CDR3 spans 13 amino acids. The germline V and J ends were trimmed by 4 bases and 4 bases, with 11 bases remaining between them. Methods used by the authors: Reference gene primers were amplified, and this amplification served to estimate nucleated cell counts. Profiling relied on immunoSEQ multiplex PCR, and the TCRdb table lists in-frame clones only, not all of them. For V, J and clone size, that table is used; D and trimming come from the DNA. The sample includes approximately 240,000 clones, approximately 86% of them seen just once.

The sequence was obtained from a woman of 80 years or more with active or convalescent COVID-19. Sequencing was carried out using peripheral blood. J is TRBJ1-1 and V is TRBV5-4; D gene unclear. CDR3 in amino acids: CASSVDGFTEAFF. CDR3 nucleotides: TGTGCCAGCAGCGTGGACGGGTTCACTGAAGCTTTCTTT.